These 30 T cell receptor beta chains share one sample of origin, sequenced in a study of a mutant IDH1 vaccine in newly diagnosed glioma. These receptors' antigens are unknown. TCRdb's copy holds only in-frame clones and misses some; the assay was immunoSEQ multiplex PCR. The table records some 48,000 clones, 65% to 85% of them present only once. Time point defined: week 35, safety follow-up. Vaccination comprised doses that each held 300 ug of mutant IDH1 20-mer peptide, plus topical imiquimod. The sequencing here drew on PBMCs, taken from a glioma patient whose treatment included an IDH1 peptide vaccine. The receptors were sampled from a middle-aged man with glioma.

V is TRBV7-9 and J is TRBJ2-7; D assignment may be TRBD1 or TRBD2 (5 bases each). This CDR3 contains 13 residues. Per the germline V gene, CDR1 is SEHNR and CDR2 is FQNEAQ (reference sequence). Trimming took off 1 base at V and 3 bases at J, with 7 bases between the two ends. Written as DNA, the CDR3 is TGTGCCAGCAGCTTAGGGGACCTCTACGAGCAGTACTTC. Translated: CASSLGDLYEQYF.

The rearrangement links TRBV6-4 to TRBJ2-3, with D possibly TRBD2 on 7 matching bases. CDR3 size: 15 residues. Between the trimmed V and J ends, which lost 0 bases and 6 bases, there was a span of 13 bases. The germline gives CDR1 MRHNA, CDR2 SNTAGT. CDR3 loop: CASSDSRGALDTQYF. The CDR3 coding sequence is TGTGCCAGCAGTGACTCTCGGGGGGCTTTGGATACGCAGTATTTT.

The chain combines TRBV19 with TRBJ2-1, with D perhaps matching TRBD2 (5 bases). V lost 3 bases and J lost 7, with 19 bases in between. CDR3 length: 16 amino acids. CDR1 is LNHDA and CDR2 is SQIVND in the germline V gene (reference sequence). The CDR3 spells CASSIFGWTSSNEQFF. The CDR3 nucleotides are TGTGCCAGTAGTATTTTCGGTTGGACTTCATCTAATGAGCAGTTCTTC.

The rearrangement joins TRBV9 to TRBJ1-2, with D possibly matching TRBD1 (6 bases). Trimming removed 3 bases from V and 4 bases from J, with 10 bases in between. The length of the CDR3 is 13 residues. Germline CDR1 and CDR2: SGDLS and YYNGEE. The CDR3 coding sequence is TGTGCCAGCAGCGGTGGGGGGCCCTATGGCTACACCTTC. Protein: CASSGGGPYGYTF.

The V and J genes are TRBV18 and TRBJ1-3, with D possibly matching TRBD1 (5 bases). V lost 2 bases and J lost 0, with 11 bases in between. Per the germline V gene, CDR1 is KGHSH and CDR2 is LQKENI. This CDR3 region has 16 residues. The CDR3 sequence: CASSPGAGSSGNTIYF. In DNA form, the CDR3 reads TGTGCCAGCTCACCAGGGGCAGGTAGCTCTGGAAACACCATATATTTT. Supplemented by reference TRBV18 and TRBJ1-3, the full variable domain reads NAGVMQNPRHLVRRRGQEARLRCSPMKGHSHVYWYRQLPEEGLKFMVYLQKENIIDESGMPKERFSAEFPKEGPSILRIQQVVRGDSAAYFCASSPGAGSSGNTIYFGEGSWLTVV.

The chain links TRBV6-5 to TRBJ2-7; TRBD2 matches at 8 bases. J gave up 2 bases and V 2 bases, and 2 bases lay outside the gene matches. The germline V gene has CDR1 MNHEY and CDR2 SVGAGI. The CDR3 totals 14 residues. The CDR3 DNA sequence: TGTGCCAGCAGTTACAAGCGGGGGCCCTACGAGCAGTACTTC. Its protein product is CASSYKRGPYEQYF.

CDR3 DNA sequence: TGTGCCAGTAGCCCATATGGGGAGACCCAGTACTTC. Translating gives CASSPYGETQYF. The gene calls are TRBV19 and TRBJ2-5; no reliable D call. V was pared by 6 bases and J by 5 bases, with 10 bases between. In germline, CDR1 is LNHDA, CDR2 SQIVND (reference sequence). The CDR3 runs to 12 residues.

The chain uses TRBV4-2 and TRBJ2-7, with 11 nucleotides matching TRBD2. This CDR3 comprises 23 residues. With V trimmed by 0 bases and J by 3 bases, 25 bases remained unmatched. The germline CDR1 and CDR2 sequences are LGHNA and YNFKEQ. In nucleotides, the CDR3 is TGTGCCAGCAGCCAAGATCCCTTCGACTCCTCTAGCGGGGGGTTTCTCCAATACTACGAGCAGTACTTC. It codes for CASSQDPFDSSSGGFLQYYEQYF.

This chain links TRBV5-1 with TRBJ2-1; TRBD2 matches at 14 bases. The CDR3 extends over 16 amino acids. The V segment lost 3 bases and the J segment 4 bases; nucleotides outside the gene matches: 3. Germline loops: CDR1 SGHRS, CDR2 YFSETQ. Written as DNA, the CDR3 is TGCGCCAGCAGCTGGACTAGCGGGGGGACTTACAATGAGCAGTTCTTC. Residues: CASSWTSGGTYNEQFF.

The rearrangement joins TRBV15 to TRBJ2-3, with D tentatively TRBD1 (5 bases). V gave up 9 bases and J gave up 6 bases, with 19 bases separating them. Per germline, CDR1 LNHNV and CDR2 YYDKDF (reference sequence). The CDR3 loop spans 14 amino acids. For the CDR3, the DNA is TGTGCCACTTCATGGGGCTCTCGGAAGGATACGCAGTATTTT. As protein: CATSWGSRKDTQYF.

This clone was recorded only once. DNA of the CDR3: TGTGCCAGCAGTTTGACGAGGAACTACGAGCAGTACTTC. Translated: CASSLTRNYEQYF. The rearrangement uses TRBV6-5 and TRBJ2-7; D is uncertain. V lost 4 bases to trimming and J lost 3 bases, with 10 bases between them. The germline gives CDR1 MNHEY, CDR2 SVGAGI. The CDR3 sequence is 13 residues long.

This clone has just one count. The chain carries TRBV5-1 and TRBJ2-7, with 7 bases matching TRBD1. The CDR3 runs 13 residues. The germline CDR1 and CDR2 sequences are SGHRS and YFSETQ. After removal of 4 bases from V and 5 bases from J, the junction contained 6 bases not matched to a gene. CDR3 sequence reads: CASSRQGLDEQYF. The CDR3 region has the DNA TGCGCCAGCAGCCGACAGGGCCTGGACGAGCAGTACTTC.

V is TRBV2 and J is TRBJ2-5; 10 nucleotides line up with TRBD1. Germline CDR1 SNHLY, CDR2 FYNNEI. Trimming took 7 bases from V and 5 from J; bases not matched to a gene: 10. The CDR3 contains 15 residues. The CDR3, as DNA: TGTGCCAGCACCCAGGACAGGGGGTCCGGGGAGACCCAGTACTTC. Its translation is CASTQDRGSGETQYF.

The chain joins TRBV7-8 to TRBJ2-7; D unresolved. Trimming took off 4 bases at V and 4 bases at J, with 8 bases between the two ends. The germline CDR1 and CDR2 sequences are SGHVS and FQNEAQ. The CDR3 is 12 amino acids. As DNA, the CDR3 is TGTGCCAGCAGCTCCGCGAAATACGAGCAGTACTTC. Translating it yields CASSSAKYEQYF.

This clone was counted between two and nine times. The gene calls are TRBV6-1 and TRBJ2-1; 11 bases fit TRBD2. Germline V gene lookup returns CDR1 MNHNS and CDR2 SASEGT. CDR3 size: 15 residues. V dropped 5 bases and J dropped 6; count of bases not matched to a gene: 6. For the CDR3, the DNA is TGTGCCAGCAGTTCCCTAGCGGGGGGTGTCAATGAGCAGTTCTTC. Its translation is CASSSLAGGVNEQFF.

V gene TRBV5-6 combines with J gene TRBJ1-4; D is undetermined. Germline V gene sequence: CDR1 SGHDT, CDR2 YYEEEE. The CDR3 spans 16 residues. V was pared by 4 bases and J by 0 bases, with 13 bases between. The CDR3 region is CASSRGRGATNEKLFF. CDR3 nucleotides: TGTGCCAGCAGCCGTGGACGGGGTGCAACTAATGAAAAACTGTTTTTT. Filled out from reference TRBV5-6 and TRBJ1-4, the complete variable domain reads DAGVTQSPTHLIKTRGQQVTLRCSPKSGHDTVSWYQQALGQGPQFIFQYYEEEERQRGNFPDRFSGHQFPNYSSELNVNALLLGDSALYLCASSRGRGATNEKLFFGSGTQLSVL.

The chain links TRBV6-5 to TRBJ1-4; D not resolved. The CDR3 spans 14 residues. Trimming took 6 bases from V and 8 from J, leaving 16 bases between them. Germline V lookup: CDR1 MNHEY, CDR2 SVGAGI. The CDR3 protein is CASRRQTGEEKLFF. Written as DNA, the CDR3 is TGTGCCAGCAGACGACAAACGGGAGAGGAAAAACTGTTTTTT.

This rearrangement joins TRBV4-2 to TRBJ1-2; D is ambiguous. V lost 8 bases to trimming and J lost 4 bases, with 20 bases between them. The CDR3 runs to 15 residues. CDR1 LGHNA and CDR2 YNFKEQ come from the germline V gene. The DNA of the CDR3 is TGTGCCAGCGCTCACTCTGAGGACGGATTCTATGGCTACACCTTC. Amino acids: CASAHSEDGFYGYTF.

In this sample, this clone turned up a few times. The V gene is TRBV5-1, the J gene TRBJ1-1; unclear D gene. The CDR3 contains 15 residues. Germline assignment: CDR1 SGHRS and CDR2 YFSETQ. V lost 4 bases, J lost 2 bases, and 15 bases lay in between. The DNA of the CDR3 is TGCGCCAGCAGCCCGCAGGTGGAACTAAACACTGAAGCTTTCTTT. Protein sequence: CASSPQVELNTEAFF. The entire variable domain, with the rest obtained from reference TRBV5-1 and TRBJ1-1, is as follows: KAGVTQTPRYLIKTRGQQVTLSCSPISGHRSVSWYQQTPGQGLQFLFEYFSETQRNKGNFPGRFSGRQFSNSRSEMNVSTLELGDSALYLCASSPQVELNTEAFFGQGTRLTVV.

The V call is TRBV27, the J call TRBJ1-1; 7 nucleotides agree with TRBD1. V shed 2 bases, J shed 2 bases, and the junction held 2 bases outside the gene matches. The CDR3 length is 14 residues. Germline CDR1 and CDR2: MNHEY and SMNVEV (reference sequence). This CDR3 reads CASSLNRGNTEAFF. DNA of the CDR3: TGTGCCAGCAGTTTAAACAGGGGTAACACTGAAGCTTTCTTT.

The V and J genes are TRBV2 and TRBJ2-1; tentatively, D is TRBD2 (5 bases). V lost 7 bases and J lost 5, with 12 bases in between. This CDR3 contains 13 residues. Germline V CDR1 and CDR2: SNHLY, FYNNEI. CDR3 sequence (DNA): TGTGCCAGCACCGGGGAAAGGGACAATGAGCAGTTCTTC. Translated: CASTGERDNEQFF.

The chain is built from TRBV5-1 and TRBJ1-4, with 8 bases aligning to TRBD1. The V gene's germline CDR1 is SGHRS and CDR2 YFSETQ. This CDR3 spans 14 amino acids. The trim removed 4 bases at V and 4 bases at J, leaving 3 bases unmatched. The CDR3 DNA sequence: TGCGCCAGCAGCCCCAGGGGGCGTAATGAAAAACTGTTTTTT. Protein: CASSPRGRNEKLFF.

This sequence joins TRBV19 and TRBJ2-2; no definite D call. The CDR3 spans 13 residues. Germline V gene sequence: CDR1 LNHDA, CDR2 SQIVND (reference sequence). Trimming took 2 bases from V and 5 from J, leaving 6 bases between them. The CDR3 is CASSIPVTGELFF. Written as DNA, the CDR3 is TGTGCCAGTAGTATACCAGTTACCGGGGAGCTGTTTTTT. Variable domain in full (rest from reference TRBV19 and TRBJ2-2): DGGITQSPKYLFRKEGQNVTLSCEQNLNHDAMYWYRQDPGQGLRLIYYSQIVNDFQKGDIAEGYSVSREKKESFPLTVTSAQKNPTAFYLCASSIPVTGELFFGEGSRLTVL.

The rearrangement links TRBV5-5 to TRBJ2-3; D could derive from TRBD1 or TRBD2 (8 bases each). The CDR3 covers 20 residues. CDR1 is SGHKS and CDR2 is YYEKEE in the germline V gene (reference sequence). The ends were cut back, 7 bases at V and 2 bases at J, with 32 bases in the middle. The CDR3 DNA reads TGTGCCAGCTCCCGCGGGCGGACAGGGCGGGGGGATGCGTCCACAGATACGCAGTATTTT. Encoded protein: CASSRGRTGRGDASTDTQYF.

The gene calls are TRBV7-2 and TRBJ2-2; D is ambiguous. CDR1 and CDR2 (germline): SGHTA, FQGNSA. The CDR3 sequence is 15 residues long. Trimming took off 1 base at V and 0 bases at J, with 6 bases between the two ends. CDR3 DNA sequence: TGTGCCAGCAGCTTAGAACACCCGAACACCGGGGAGCTGTTTTTT. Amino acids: CASSLEHPNTGELFF.

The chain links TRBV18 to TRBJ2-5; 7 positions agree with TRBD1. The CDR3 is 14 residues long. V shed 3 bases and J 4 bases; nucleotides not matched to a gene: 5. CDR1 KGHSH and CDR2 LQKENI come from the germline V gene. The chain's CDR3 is CASSPSRQGETQYF. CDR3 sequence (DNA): TGTGCCAGCTCACCCTCGCGACAGGGAGAGACCCAGTACTTC.

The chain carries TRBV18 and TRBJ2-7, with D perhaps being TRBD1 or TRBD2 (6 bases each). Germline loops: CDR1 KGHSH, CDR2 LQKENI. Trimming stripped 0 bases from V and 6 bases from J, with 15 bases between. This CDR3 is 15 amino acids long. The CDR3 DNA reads TGTGCCAGCTCACCACCTCCGGGGGCGGTGGCCGAGCAGTACTTC. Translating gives CASSPPPGAVAEQYF.

The CDR3 DNA reads TGTGCCAGCAGCGCGAACGCGGGAGATTCACCCCTCCACTTT. It yields the protein CASSANAGDSPLHF. This chain joins TRBV7-8 and TRBJ1-6; D gene ambiguous. V lost 5 bases and J lost 8, with 13 bases in between. CDR3 size: 14 residues. Germline V gene lookup returns CDR1 SGHVS and CDR2 FQNEAQ.

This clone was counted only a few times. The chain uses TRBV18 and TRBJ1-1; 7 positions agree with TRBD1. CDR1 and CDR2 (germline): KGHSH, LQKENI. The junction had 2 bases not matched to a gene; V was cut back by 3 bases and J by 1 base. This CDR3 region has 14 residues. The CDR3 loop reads CASSPGTENTEAFF. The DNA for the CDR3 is TGTGCCAGCTCACCCGGGACAGAGAACACTGAAGCTTTCTTT. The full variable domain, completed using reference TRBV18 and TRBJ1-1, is NAGVMQNPRHLVRRRGQEARLRCSPMKGHSHVYWYRQLPEEGLKFMVYLQKENIIDESGMPKERFSAEFPKEGPSILRIQQVVRGDSAAYFCASSPGTENTEAFFGQGTRLTVV.

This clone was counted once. In DNA, the CDR3 is TGTGCCAGCAGACACTCCGGGACAGGGGTTCTCAGCAATCAGCCCCAGCATTTT. It codes for CASRHSGTGVLSNQPQHF. The rearrangement links TRBV2 to TRBJ1-5; 10 bases are shared with TRBD1. CDR3 size: 18 residues. Germline V gene sequence: CDR1 SNHLY, CDR2 FYNNEI. The ends lost 6 bases at V and 1 base at J; junction bases unmatched: 12. The full variable domain, in which reference TRBV2 and TRBJ1-5 provide the parts outside the CDR3, is EPEVTQTPSHQVTQMGQEVILRCVPISNHLYFYWYRQILGQKVEFLVSFYNNEISEKSEIFDDQFSVERPDGSNFTLKIRSTKLEDSAMYFCASRHSGTGVLSNQPQHFGDGTRLSIL.